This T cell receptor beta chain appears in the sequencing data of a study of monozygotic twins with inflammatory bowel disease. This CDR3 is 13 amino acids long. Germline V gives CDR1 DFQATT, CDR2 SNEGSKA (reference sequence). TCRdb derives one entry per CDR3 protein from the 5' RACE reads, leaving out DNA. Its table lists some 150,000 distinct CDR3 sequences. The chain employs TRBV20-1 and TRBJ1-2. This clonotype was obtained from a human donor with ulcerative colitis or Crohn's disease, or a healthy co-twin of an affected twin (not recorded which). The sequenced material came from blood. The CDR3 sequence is CSAGEGSNYGYTF.